This T cell receptor beta chain derives from a study of CD8 T cells in ankylosing spondylitis. Study observations and caveats: One TCR beta motif, made up of about 8 highly homologous variants, appeared characteristic of ankylosing spondylitis blood. CD8+ disease-linked clones were present at relatively low frequencies in blood. Reports say disease-linked clones showed up significantly more in matched ankylosing spondylitis synovial fluid.

The V segment lost 1 base and the J segment 3 bases; nucleotides outside the gene matches: 15. Germline CDR1 reads SGHVS; CDR2 reads FQNEAQ. The CDR3 is made up of 19 amino acids. This clonotype was observed at least ten times. Its antigen is unknown. Quantitative 5'-RACE with molecular barcodes generated TCR beta libraries. MiXCR was run by TCRdb on the 5' RACE reads, yielding one entry per CDR3 protein. The sample includes some 330,000 distinct CDR3 sequences, approximately 8.2% of them seen just once. Material for sequencing was blood, either unsorted or a sorted T cell fraction (not recorded which). J is TRBJ2-4 and V is TRBV7-8, with TRBD1 matching over 7 bases. This TCR derives from a male donor with ankylosing spondylitis. The CDR3 DNA sequence: TGTGCCAGCAGCTTAGACCTTTTCGGTCTAGGGACAGTCAAAAACATTCAGTACTTC. As protein: CASSLDLFGLGTVKNIQYF.